This TCR beta chain is drawn from a study of blood T cell repertoires in COVID-19. From germline, CDR1 is SGHKS and CDR2 YYEKEE (reference sequence). CDR3 length equals 15 residues. Trimming removed 1 base at V and 2 bases at J, with 13 bases between. TCRdb's copy holds only in-frame clones and misses some; the assay was immunoSEQ multiplex PCR. The table includes about 170,000 clones, approximately 81% detected once. This clone was picked up a small number of times. The V and J genes are TRBV5-5 and TRBJ2-7; tentative D call: TRBD1 (5 bases). The sequence derives from a woman aged 80 or older with active or convalescent COVID-19. Specimen: peripheral blood. Here the CDR3 DNA reads TGTGCCAGCAGCTTGTCTTCTCAGGGCGCCTACGAGCAGTACTTC. Translating it yields CASSLSSQGAYEQYF.